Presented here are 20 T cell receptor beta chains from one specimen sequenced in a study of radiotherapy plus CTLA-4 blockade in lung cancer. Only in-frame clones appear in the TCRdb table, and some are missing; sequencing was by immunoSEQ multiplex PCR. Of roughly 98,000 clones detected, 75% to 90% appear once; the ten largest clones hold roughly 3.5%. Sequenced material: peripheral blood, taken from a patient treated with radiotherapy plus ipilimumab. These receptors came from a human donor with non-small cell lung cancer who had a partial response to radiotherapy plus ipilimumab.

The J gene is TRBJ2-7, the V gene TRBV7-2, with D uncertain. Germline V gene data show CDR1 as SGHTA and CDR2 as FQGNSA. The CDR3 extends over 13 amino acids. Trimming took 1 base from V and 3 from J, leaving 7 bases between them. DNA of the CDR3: TGTGCCAGCAGCTTAGGTCCCAGCTACGAGCAGTACTTC. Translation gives CASSLGPSYEQYF. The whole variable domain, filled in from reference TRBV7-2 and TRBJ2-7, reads GAGVSQSPSNKVTEKGKDVELRCDPISGHTALYWYRQSLGQGLEFLIYFQGNSAPDKSGLPSDRFSAERTGGSVSTLTIQRTQQEDSAVYLCASSLGPSYEQYFGPGTRLTVT.

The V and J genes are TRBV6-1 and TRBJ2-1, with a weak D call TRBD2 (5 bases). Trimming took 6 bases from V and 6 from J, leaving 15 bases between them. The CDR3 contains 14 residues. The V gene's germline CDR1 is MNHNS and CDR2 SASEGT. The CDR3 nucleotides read TGTGCCAGCAGCTGGACTCGACTTAGCAATGAGCAGTTCTTC. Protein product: CASSWTRLSNEQFF.

The CDR3 loop is CASSVGAGGTYEQYF. The CDR3 DNA sequence: TGTGCCAGCAGCGTAGGGGCAGGGGGCACCTACGAGCAGTACTTC. V usage is TRBV9 and J usage is TRBJ2-7; TRBD1 agrees at 8 bases. Germline CDR1 and CDR2: SGDLS and YYNGEE. J was trimmed by 2 bases and V by 0 bases; bases with no gene match: 4. The CDR3 is made up of 15 amino acids.

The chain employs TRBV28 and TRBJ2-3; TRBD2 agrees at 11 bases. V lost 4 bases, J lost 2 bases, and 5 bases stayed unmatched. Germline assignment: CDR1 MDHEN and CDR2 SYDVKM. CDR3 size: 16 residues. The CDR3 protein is CASSSGTSGFTDTQYF. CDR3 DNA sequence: TGTGCCAGCAGTTCCGGGACTAGCGGTTTCACAGATACGCAGTATTTT.

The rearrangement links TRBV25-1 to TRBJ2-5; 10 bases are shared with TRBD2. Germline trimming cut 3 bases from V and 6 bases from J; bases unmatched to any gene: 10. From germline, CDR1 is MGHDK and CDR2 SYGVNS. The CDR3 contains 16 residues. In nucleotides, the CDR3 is TGTGCCAGCAGTGAGACAGCTAGCGGGAGATGGAAGACCCAGTACTTC. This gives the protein CASSETASGRWKTQYF.

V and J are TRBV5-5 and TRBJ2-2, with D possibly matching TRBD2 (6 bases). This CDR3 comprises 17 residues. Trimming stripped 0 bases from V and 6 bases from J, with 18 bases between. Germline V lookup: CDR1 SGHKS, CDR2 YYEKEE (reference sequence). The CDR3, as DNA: TGTGCCAGCAGCTTGGGTGCCGGCGTCGGAGGGGCCGGGGAGCTGTTTTTT. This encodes CASSLGAGVGGAGELFF.

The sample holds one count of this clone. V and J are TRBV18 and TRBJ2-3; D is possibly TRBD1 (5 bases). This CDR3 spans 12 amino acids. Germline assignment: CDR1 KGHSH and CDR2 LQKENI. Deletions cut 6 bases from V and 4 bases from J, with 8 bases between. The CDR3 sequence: CASSPTADTQYF. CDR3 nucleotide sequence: TGTGCCAGCTCGCCGACAGCAGATACGCAGTATTTT.

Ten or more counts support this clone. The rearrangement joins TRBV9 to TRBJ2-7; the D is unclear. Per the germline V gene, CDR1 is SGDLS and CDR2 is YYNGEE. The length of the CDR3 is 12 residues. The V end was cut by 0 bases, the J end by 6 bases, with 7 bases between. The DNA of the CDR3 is TGTGCCAGCAGCGTAGGACAATCCGAGCAGTACTTC. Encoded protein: CASSVGQSEQYF.

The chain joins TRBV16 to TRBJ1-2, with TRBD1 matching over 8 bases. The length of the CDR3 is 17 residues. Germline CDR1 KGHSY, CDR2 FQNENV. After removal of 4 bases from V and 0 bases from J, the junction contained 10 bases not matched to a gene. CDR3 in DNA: TGTGCCAGCAGCCCTACCGGACAGGGTACCTCTAACTATGGCTACACCTTC. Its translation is CASSPTGQGTSNYGYTF.

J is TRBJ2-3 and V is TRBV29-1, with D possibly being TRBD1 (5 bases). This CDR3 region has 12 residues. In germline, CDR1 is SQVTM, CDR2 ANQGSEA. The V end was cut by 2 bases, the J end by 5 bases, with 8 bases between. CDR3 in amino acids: CSVEQGQDTQYF. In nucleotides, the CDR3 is TGCAGCGTTGAACAGGGCCAAGATACGCAGTATTTT.

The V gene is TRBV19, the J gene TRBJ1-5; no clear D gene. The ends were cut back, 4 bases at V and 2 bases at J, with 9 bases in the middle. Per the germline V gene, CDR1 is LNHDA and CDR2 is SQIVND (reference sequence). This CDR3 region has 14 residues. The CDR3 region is CASSNREGNQPQHF. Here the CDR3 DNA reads TGTGCCAGTAGTAATCGGGAGGGCAATCAGCCCCAGCATTTT. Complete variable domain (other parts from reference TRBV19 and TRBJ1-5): DGGITQSPKYLFRKEGQNVTLSCEQNLNHDAMYWYRQDPGQGLRLIYYSQIVNDFQKGDIAEGYSVSREKKESFPLTVTSAQKNPTAFYLCASSNREGNQPQHFGDGTRLSIL.

The CDR3 spells CASSVRAGGHEQYF. The CDR3 region has the DNA TGTGCCAGCAGCGTTCGGGCAGGGGGCCACGAGCAGTACTTC. The V call is TRBV9, the J call TRBJ2-7; TRBD1 agrees at 8 bases. From germline, CDR1 is SGDLS and CDR2 YYNGEE. The CDR3 contains 14 residues. J was trimmed by 5 bases and V by 2 bases; bases with no gene match: 6.

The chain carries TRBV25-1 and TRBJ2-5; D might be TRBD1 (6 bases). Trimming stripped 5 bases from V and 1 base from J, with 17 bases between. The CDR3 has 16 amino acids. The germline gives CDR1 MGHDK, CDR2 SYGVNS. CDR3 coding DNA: TGTGCCAGCAGTCTAAACCGGGACACCGTCCAAGAGACCCAGTACTTC. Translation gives CASSLNRDTVQETQYF.

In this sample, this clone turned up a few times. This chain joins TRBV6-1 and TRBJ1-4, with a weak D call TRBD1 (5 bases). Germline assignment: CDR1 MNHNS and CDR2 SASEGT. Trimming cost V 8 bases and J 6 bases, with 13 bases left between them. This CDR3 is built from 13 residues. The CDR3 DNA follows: TGTGCCAGCTCTTGGCTAGGGGATGAAAAACTGTTTTTT. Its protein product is CASSWLGDEKLFF.

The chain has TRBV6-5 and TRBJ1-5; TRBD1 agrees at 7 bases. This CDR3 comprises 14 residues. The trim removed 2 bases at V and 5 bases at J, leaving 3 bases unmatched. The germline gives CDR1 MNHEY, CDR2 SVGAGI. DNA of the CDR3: TGTGCCAGCAGTTACACAGGGGTGGATCAGCCCCAGCATTTT. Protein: CASSYTGVDQPQHF.

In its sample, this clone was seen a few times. Here the CDR3 DNA reads TGTGCCAGCAGCCAGACTAGCGGCTCCTACGAGCAGTACTTC. It yields the protein CASSQTSGSYEQYF. This chain connects TRBV7-2 to TRBJ2-7, with 9 bases matching TRBD2. Germline V CDR1 and CDR2: SGHTA, FQGNSA. The CDR3 spans 14 residues. Trimming cost V 5 bases and J 0 bases; bases outside gene matches: 2.

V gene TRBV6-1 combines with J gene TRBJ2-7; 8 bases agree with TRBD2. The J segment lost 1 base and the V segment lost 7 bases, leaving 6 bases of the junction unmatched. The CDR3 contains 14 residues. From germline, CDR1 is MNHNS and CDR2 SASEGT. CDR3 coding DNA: TGTGCCAGCATCCCGGGACTAGTTTCCTACGAGCAGTACTTC. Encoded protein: CASIPGLVSYEQYF.

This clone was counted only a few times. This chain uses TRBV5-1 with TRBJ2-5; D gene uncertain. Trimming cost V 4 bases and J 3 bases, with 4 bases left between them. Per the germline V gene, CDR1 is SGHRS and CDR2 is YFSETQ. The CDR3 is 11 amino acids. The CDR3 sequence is CASSAEETQYF. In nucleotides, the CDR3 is TGCGCCAGCAGCGCGGAAGAGACCCAGTACTTC.

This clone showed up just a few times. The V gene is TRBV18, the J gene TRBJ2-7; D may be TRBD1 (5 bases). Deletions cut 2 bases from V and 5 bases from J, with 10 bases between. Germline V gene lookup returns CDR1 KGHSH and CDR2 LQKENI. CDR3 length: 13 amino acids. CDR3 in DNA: TGTGCCAGCTCACCAAACCAGGGAAACGAGCAGTACTTC. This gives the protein CASSPNQGNEQYF.

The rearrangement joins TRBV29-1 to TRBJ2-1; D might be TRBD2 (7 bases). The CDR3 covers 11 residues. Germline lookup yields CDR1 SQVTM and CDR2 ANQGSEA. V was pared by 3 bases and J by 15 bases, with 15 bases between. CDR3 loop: CSVDRGRASFF. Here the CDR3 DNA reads TGCAGCGTTGATAGGGGGAGGGCCTCGTTCTTC.